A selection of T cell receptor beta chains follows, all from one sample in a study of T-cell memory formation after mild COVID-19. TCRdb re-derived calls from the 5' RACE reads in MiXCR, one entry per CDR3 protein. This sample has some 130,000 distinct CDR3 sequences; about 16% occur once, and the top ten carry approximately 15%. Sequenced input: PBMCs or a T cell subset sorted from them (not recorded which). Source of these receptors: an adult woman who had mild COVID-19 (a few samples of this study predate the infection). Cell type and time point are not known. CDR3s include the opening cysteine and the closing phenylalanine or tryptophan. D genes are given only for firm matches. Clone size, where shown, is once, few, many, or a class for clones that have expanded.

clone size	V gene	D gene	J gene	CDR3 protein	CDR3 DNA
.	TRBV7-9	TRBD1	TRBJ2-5	CASSLAGQGAETQYF	TGTGCCAGCAGCTTGGCCGGACAGGGGGCAGAGACCCAGTACTTC
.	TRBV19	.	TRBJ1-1	CASKLGGMNTEAFF	TGTGCCAGTAAATTGGGGGGGATGAACACTGAAGCTTTCTTT
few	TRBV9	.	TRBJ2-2	CASGVMQGGTGELFF	TGTGCCAGCGGGGTGATGCAGGGTGGTACCGGGGAGCTGTTTTTT
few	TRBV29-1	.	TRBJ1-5	CSVAVRDSNQPQHF	TGCAGCGTTGCGGTCAGAGATAGCAATCAGCCCCAGCATTTT
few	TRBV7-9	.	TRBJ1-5	CASSLWSNQPQHF	TGTGCCAGCAGCTTATGGAGCAATCAGCCCCAGCATTTT
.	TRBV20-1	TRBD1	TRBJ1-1	CSAREHGTGHMNTEAFF	TGCAGTGCTAGAGAGCACGGGACAGGGCACATGAACACTGAAGCTTTCTTT
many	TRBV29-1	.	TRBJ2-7	CSVGVDNSYEQYF	TGCAGCGTTGGTGTTGATAACTCCTACGAGCAGTACTTC
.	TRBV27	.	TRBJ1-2	CASSFRSADGYTF	TGTGCCAGCAGTTTCCGGTCCGCTGATGGCTACACCTTC
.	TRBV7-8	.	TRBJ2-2	CASSLAVSSRDITGELFF	TGTGCCAGCAGCTTAGCGGTCTCCTCGCGGGACATCACCGGGGAGCTGTTTTTT
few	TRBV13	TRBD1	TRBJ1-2	CASSVPSGQGFNGYTF	TGTGCCAGCAGCGTACCGTCGGGACAGGGGTTTAATGGCTACACCTTC
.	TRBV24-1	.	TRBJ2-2	CATSDLWDTGELFF	TGTGCCACCAGTGATTTGTGGGACACCGGGGAGCTGTTTTTT
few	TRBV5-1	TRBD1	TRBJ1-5	CASSFGTGGQPQHF	TGCGCCAGCAGCTTCGGGACAGGGGGCCAGCCCCAGCATTTT
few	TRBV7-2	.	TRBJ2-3	CASSLGVRSADTQYF	TGTGCCAGCAGCTTAGGGGTACGCTCGGCAGATACGCAGTATTTT
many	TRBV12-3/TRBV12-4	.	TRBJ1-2	CASSPTGNYGYTF	TGTGCCAGCAGCCCAACCGGGAACTATGGCTACACCTTC
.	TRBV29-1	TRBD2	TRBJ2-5	CSVEDRLAPQETQYF	TGCAGCGTTGAAGATCGACTAGCGCCTCAAGAGACCCAGTACTTC
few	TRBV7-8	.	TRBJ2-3	CASSPPWGTDTQYF	TGTGCCAGCAGCCCTCCGTGGGGCACAGATACGCAGTATTTT